This T cell receptor (beta chain) was obtained from a study of spatial heterogeneity in lung cancer. The CDR3 has 12 amino acids. CDR1 and CDR2 from the germline V gene are MNHNY and SVGAGI (reference sequence). The V gene lost 8 bases and the J gene lost 3 bases, with 11 bases spanning the gap. TCRdb itself ran the 5' RACE reads through MiXCR, one entry per CDR3 protein. The sample has 30,000 to 40,000 distinct CDR3 sequences; less than 5.5% are singletons. Time point specified: sample taken at primary tumor resection. Whole RNA, isolated from tumor, nontumor lung or frozen PBMC, was sequenced without prior sorting. This clonotype was recorded at least ten times.

J is TRBJ2-7 and V is TRBV6-6; D may be TRBD1 (6 bases). The TCR was taken from a female donor with early-stage non-small cell lung cancer. This material consisted of PBMCs, taken at surgery. The CDR3, as DNA: TGTGCCAGCCGGACAGAGATCTACGAGCAGTACTTC. Protein product: CASRTEIYEQYF.